The 3 T cell receptor beta chains presented below share a single source sample, sequenced in a study. From the RT-PCR reads, TCRdb called clonotypes with MiXCR, one entry per CDR3 protein. The sample holds about 680,000 distinct CDR3 sequences; 12% to 15% are singletons and the top ten take 3.6%. Sequencing was done on a sample of memory CD4+ T cells from blood. The receptors derive from a female donor in good health, serving as a healthy control.

This sequence joins TRBV12-3 or TRBV12-4 and TRBJ2-2; tentative D call: TRBD1 (6 bases). V was shortened by 2 bases and J by 6 bases, with 13 bases between the two germline ends. This CDR3 has 15 amino acids. For the CDR3, the DNA is TGTGCCAGCAGTTTACGGGGACAAAGGCCCGGGGAGCTGTTTTTT. Amino acid sequence: CASSLRGQRPGELFF.

This clonotype came up a few times. The chain recombines TRBV5-1 with TRBJ2-1, with a tentative D call TRBD2 (6 bases). The CDR3 has 17 residues. Germline assignment: CDR1 SGHRS and CDR2 YFSETQ. Trimming pared 3 bases from V and 4 bases from J, leaving 20 bases between. The CDR3 sequence is CASSWGWGSGQYNEQFF. For the CDR3, the DNA is TGCGCCAGCAGCTGGGGTTGGGGTAGCGGACAATACAATGAGCAGTTCTTC.

V usage is TRBV6-5 and J usage is TRBJ2-1; TRBD2 matches at 13 bases. CDR1 and CDR2 from the germline V gene are MNHEY and SVGAGI. V dropped 0 bases and J dropped 8; count of bases not matched to a gene: 13. The CDR3 extends over 19 amino acids. CDR3: CASSYSGLILAGGLDEQFF. CDR3 sequence (DNA): TGTGCCAGCAGTTACTCAGGGTTGATACTAGCGGGGGGGCTAGATGAGCAGTTCTTC.